The rows below give T cell receptor beta chains drawn from one sample of a study of synovial regulatory T cells in juvenile arthritis. The method was immunoSEQ multiplex PCR; TCRdb's version includes in-frame clones alone and lacks a portion of them. This specimen shows 7,500 to 10,000 clones; the ten leading clones hold under 2.5%. Sequenced: Treg cells from blood. The receptor set was obtained from a donor aged 2-30 years with juvenile idiopathic arthritis. The CDR3 runs from the conserved cysteine through the conserved F or W. The size field is filled for only some rows; it gives once, few, many or a size class.

NA TRBJ2-7 TRBV20-1 CSARGVGEQYF
NA TRBJ1-3 TRBV25-1 CASSGSGNTIYF
NA TRBJ2-4 TRBV4-2 CASSQDGNRPRNIQYF
NA TRBJ2-3 TRBV7-2 CASSLILPSGRDTQYF
NA TRBJ2-4 TRBV21-1 CASSKVPAGFLKNIQYF
medium-sized TRBJ1-5 TRBV15 CATSPRKNQPQHF
NA TRBJ1-2 TRBV7-2 CASSPMRTGANYGYTF
medium-sized TRBJ1-1 TRBV4-3 CASSQDVVNTEAFF
NA TRBJ2-2 TRBV6-5 CAVRGRGTGELFF
NA TRBJ2-3 TRBV5-1 CASSLVGDRGTDTQYF
medium-sized TRBJ1-1 TRBV10-1 CASSEGAGPNTEAFF
NA TRBJ2-7 TRBV4-1 CASSQHGTGSSYEQYF
NA TRBJ1-1 TRBV15 CATSSGANTEAFF
NA TRBJ1-2 TRBV5-4 CASSFQGNGYTF
NA TRBJ2-1 TRBV15 CATSRDWGNEQFF
NA TRBJ2-5 TRBV5-1 CASSSYRGGETQYF
NA TRBJ2-1 TRBV7-8 CASSFLAGSYNEQFF
medium-sized TRBJ1-3 TRBV5-1 CASSYAGTASGNTIYF
NA TRBJ2-7 TRBV12-5 CASGPGLSYEQYF
NA TRBJ1-2 TRBV5-8 CASSLMTGTANYGYTF
NA TRBJ2-6 TRBV21-1 CASSRTQGVETGANVLTF
NA TRBJ1-1 TRBV6-6 CASSILETVEAFF
NA TRBJ1-2 TRBV5-1 CASSSGPNYGYTF
NA TRBJ1-1 TRBV25-1 CASSRGGNTEAFF
NA TRBJ1-2 TRBV6-5 CASGYRGGHGYTF
NA TRBJ1-1 TRBV4-1 CASSQDQRGHRSEAFF
NA TRBJ2-1 TRBV7-2 CASSSQGLDTYNEQFF
NA TRBJ2-1 TRBV10-3 CAISESIRAAGGNEQFF
medium-sized TRBJ1-1 TRBV18 CASSPPGNTEAFF
NA TRBJ2-7 TRBV18 CASSPQQGYSYEQYF
NA TRBJ1-1 TRBV29-1 CSVDGGRGTEAFF
NA TRBJ2-3 TRBV18 CASSPPQRRLSTDTQYF
NA TRBJ2-6 TRBV5-1 CASHTGGLSGANVLTF
NA TRBJ2-2 TRBV9 CASSADIATGELFF
NA TRBJ2-7 TRBV14 CASSLIGAGGNEQYF
NA TRBJ1-5 TRBV19 CASKGSSNQPQHF
NA TRBJ2-2 TRBV5-1 CASSLIAGTGEYRELFF
medium-sized TRBJ1-4 TRBV5-1 CASSLDGATNEKLFF
medium-sized TRBJ1-4 TRBV5-6 CASSLLGRGSEKLFF
NA TRBJ1-3 TRBV11-2 CASSWGQSKTFSGNTIYF
NA TRBJ2-2 TRBV6-1 CASRTTGVSSGELFF